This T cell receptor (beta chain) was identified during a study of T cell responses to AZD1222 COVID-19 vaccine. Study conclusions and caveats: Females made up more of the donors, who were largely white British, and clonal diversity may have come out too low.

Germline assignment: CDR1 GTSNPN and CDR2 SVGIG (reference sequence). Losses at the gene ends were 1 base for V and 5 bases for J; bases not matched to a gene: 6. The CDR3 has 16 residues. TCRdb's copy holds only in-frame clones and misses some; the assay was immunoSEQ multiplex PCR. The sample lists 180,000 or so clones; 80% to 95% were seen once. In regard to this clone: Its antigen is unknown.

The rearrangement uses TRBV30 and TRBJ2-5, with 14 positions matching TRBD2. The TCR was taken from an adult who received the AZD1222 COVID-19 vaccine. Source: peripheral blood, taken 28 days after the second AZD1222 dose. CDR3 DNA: TGTGCCTGGAGTGAAGGGACTAGCGGGAGAGAGGAGACCCAGTACTTC. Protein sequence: CAWSEGTSGREETQYF.